This is a list of T cell receptor beta chains from one sample in a study of blood T cell repertoires in COVID-19. Sequencing was performed with immunoSEQ multiplex PCR; in TCRdb, only in-frame clones are kept and a portion is missing. Of about 150,000 clones listed, roughly four fifths are singletons. The source material was peripheral blood. The receptors were gathered from a man in his sixties or seventies who had recovered from COVID-19. The CDR3 runs from the conserved cysteine through the conserved F or W. The order of the fields is V gene, clone size, J gene, D gene, CDR3 protein, CDR3 DNA. The D gene is left open where the match is weak. Clone sizes are given selectively: once, few, many, or a class where the clone is expanded.

v_call: TRBV3-1/TRBV3-2
clone_size: -
j_call: TRBJ1-4
d_call: -
cdr3_aa: CASSQDRSEKLFF
cdr3_nt: TGTGCCAGCAGCCAAGATCGCAGTGAAAAACTGTTTTTT

v_call: TRBV7-2
clone_size: -
j_call: TRBJ2-7
d_call: TRBD2
cdr3_aa: CASSNSGRMSYEQYF
cdr3_nt: TGTGCCAGCAGCAATAGCGGGAGAATGTCCTACGAGCAGTACTTC

v_call: TRBV28
clone_size: -
j_call: TRBJ1-1
d_call: -
cdr3_aa: CASSWGGTNTEAFF
cdr3_nt: TGTGCCAGCAGTTGGGGGGGGACTAACACTGAAGCTTTCTTT

v_call: TRBV5-7
clone_size: once
j_call: TRBJ2-7
d_call: -
cdr3_aa: CASSLVRGEQYF
cdr3_nt: TGTGCCAGCAGCTTGGTTAGGGGTGAGCAGTACTTC

v_call: TRBV7-8
clone_size: few
j_call: TRBJ2-7
d_call: TRBD2
cdr3_aa: CASSSLAVSSYEQYF
cdr3_nt: TGTGCCAGCAGCTCTCTAGCGGTAAGCTCCTACGAGCAGTACTTC

v_call: TRBV5-6
clone_size: -
j_call: TRBJ2-3
d_call: -
cdr3_aa: CASSLETGNTDTQYF
cdr3_nt: TGTGCCAGCAGCTTGGAAACAGGGAACACAGATACGCAGTATTTT

v_call: TRBV19
clone_size: -
j_call: TRBJ1-1
d_call: -
cdr3_aa: CASREGENTEAFF
cdr3_nt: TGTGCCAGTAGAGAAGGAGAAAACACTGAAGCTTTCTTT

v_call: TRBV13
clone_size: many
j_call: TRBJ1-2
d_call: TRBD1
cdr3_aa: CASSVGQPGGLGYTF
cdr3_nt: TGTGCCAGCAGCGTGGGACAGCCCGGGGGCTTGGGCTACACCTTC

v_call: TRBV3-1/TRBV3-2
clone_size: many
j_call: TRBJ1-2
d_call: TRBD1
cdr3_aa: CASRPGQDYGYTF
cdr3_nt: TGTGCCAGCAGACCGGGACAGGACTATGGCTACACCTTC

v_call: TRBV3-1/TRBV3-2
clone_size: -
j_call: TRBJ1-4
d_call: TRBD1
cdr3_aa: CASSQDGRWTGLPNEKLFF
cdr3_nt: TGTGCCAGCAGCCAAGATGGGCGTTGGACAGGGCTTCCTAATGAAAAACTGTTTTTT

v_call: TRBV7-2
clone_size: -
j_call: TRBJ2-3
d_call: -
cdr3_aa: CASSLNGARITTNTQYF
cdr3_nt: TGTGCCAGCAGCTTAAATGGGGCCCGCATTACCACAAATACGCAGTATTTT

v_call: TRBV2
clone_size: -
j_call: TRBJ2-1
d_call: TRBD2
cdr3_aa: CASSEDGGRANEQFF
cdr3_nt: TGTGCCAGCAGTGAAGATGGCGGGAGGGCCAATGAGCAGTTCTTC

v_call: TRBV14
clone_size: -
j_call: TRBJ2-5
d_call: TRBD2
cdr3_aa: CASSRISGRGKLETQYF
cdr3_nt: TGTGCCAGCAGCCGGATTAGCGGGAGAGGCAAGTTAGAGACCCAGTACTTC

v_call: TRBV6-6
clone_size: -
j_call: TRBJ2-7
d_call: TRBD1
cdr3_aa: CASSAGTGDEQYF
cdr3_nt: TGTGCCAGCAGTGCCGGGACAGGGGATGAGCAGTACTTC

v_call: TRBV18
clone_size: -
j_call: TRBJ1-3
d_call: TRBD1
cdr3_aa: CASSPPDRGDTIYF
cdr3_nt: TGTGCCAGCTCACCACCCGACAGGGGAGACACCATATATTTT

v_call: TRBV5-4
clone_size: -
j_call: TRBJ2-4
d_call: -
cdr3_aa: CASSWRGQNIQYF
cdr3_nt: TGTGCCAGCAGCTGGAGGGGGCAAAACATTCAGTACTTC

v_call: TRBV21-1
clone_size: -
j_call: TRBJ2-1
d_call: -
cdr3_aa: CASSPRALAAAYNEQFF
cdr3_nt: TGTGCCAGCAGCCCTCGGGCGCTAGCGGCCGCCTACAATGAGCAGTTCTTC

v_call: TRBV5-1
clone_size: -
j_call: TRBJ1-6
d_call: -
cdr3_aa: CASSQGQDNSPLHF
cdr3_nt: TGCGCCAGCAGCCAGGGACAAGATAATTCACCCCTCCACTTT

v_call: TRBV6-2/TRBV6-3
clone_size: -
j_call: TRBJ1-1
d_call: -
cdr3_aa: CASSSERGNTEAFF
cdr3_nt: TGTGCCAGCAGTTCGGAAAGGGGGAACACTGAAGCTTTCTTT

v_call: TRBV3-1/TRBV3-2
clone_size: -
j_call: TRBJ1-1
d_call: -
cdr3_aa: CASSHGAILNTEAFF
cdr3_nt: TGTGCCAGCAGCCATGGGGCCATCTTGAACACTGAAGCTTTCTTT

v_call: TRBV10-3
clone_size: -
j_call: TRBJ2-7
d_call: -
cdr3_aa: CAISTLNEQYF
cdr3_nt: TGTGCCATCAGCACGCTAAACGAGCAGTACTTC

v_call: TRBV7-2
clone_size: -
j_call: TRBJ2-2
d_call: TRBD2
cdr3_aa: CASSLVTAGGAGELFF
cdr3_nt: TGTGCCAGCAGCTTAGTCACAGCGGGAGGAGCCGGGGAGCTGTTTTTT

v_call: TRBV4-3
clone_size: -
j_call: TRBJ1-1
d_call: -
cdr3_aa: CASSQGTYTEAFF
cdr3_nt: TGCGCCAGCAGCCAAGGGACATACACTGAAGCTTTCTTT

v_call: TRBV10-3
clone_size: -
j_call: TRBJ2-7
d_call: -
cdr3_aa: CAISPGNGVGEQYF
cdr3_nt: TGTGCCATCAGCCCGGGAAACGGAGTTGGCGAGCAGTACTTC

v_call: TRBV5-1
clone_size: -
j_call: TRBJ1-1
d_call: -
cdr3_aa: CASSWGGGNTEAFF
cdr3_nt: TGCGCCAGCAGCTGGGGAGGGGGGAACACTGAAGCTTTCTTT

v_call: TRBV7-3
clone_size: -
j_call: TRBJ2-1
d_call: -
cdr3_aa: CASSFATNNEQFF
cdr3_nt: TGTGCCAGCAGTTTCGCGACTAACAATGAGCAGTTCTTC

v_call: TRBV19
clone_size: -
j_call: TRBJ2-2
d_call: TRBD1
cdr3_aa: CASSIHRGRSEELFF
cdr3_nt: TGTGCCAGTAGTATTCACAGGGGAAGGAGTGAGGAGCTGTTTTTT

v_call: TRBV9
clone_size: -
j_call: TRBJ2-7
d_call: -
cdr3_aa: CASSVGQGGYEQYF
cdr3_nt: TGTGCCAGCAGCGTAGGGCAGGGAGGATACGAGCAGTACTTC

v_call: TRBV3-1/TRBV3-2
clone_size: -
j_call: TRBJ2-2
d_call: -
cdr3_aa: CASTKGRHTGELFF
cdr3_nt: TGTGCCAGCACCAAAGGGAGGCACACCGGGGAGCTGTTTTTT

v_call: TRBV6-5
clone_size: -
j_call: TRBJ2-5
d_call: -
cdr3_aa: CASSYSIQVETQYF
cdr3_nt: TGTGCCAGCAGTTACTCGATCCAGGTAGAGACCCAGTACTTC

v_call: TRBV29-1
clone_size: -
j_call: TRBJ2-1
d_call: -
cdr3_aa: CSAGGGGNEQFF
cdr3_nt: TGCAGCGCCGGAGGGGGGGGCAATGAGCAGTTCTTC

v_call: TRBV6-5
clone_size: -
j_call: TRBJ2-7
d_call: -
cdr3_aa: CASQRSYEQYF
cdr3_nt: TGTGCCAGTCAGCGGAGCTACGAGCAGTACTTC

v_call: TRBV11-2
clone_size: -
j_call: TRBJ2-5
d_call: -
cdr3_aa: CASSSRDPQETQYF
cdr3_nt: TGTGCCAGCAGCTCCCGGGATCCCCAAGAGACCCAGTACTTC

v_call: TRBV7-2
clone_size: -
j_call: TRBJ1-1
d_call: -
cdr3_aa: CASSLMGGNTEAFF
cdr3_nt: TGTGCCAGCAGCTTAATGGGGGGGAACACTGAAGCTTTCTTT

v_call: TRBV2
clone_size: -
j_call: TRBJ2-1
d_call: TRBD2
cdr3_aa: CASSGLAGGPNEQFF
cdr3_nt: TGTGCCAGCAGTGGGTTAGCGGGAGGGCCCAATGAGCAGTTCTTC

v_call: TRBV2
clone_size: -
j_call: TRBJ2-1
d_call: -
cdr3_aa: CASSEGLYNEQFF
cdr3_nt: TGTGCCAGCAGTGAAGGACTATACAATGAGCAGTTCTTC

v_call: TRBV10-3
clone_size: -
j_call: TRBJ2-7
d_call: TRBD1
cdr3_aa: CATTDASTGGFGF
cdr3_nt: TGTGCCACCACAGACGCTTCGACAGGGGGCTTTGGCTTC

v_call: TRBV5-1
clone_size: -
j_call: TRBJ1-4
d_call: TRBD1
cdr3_aa: CASSAGQGALEKLFF
cdr3_nt: TGCGCCAGCAGCGCCGGACAGGGGGCGTTGGAAAAACTGTTTTTT

v_call: TRBV5-4
clone_size: -
j_call: TRBJ2-3
d_call: TRBD1
cdr3_aa: CASSFGGNRGTSQITQYF
cdr3_nt: TGTGCCAGCAGCTTTGGTGGAAACAGGGGGACCTCACAGATCACGCAGTATTTT

v_call: TRBV9
clone_size: -
j_call: TRBJ2-7
d_call: TRBD2
cdr3_aa: CASSVGLAGVNEQYF
cdr3_nt: TGTGCCAGCAGCGTAGGGCTAGCGGGAGTCAACGAGCAGTACTTC

v_call: TRBV7-6
clone_size: -
j_call: TRBJ2-3
d_call: TRBD2
cdr3_aa: CATNSGPGAQYF
cdr3_nt: TGTGCCACCAATAGCGGGCCCGGGGCGCAGTATTTT

v_call: TRBV11-2
clone_size: -
j_call: TRBJ2-1
d_call: TRBD2
cdr3_aa: CASSLTSGSYNEQFF
cdr3_nt: TGTGCCAGCAGCCTAACTAGCGGTTCCTACAATGAGCAGTTCTTC